This entry lists 7 T cell receptor beta chains sequenced from one sample in a study of neurological immune-mediated disorders (dated by TCRdb to between 2018 and 2020). Preparation of the library involved 5' RACE. Instrument on record: Illumina HiSeq 2500. TCRdb trimmed public reads at Q25 via fastp, called clones via MiXCR and kept in-frame beta chains. Merged by CDR3 protein, the rows form single entries marked with the most common genes and DNA. This sample lists approximately 39,000 distinct CDR3 sequences; 6% to 7.5% were detected once. The top ten clonotypes cover around 6% of the sample. Material: CD4+ T cells from blood. The receptors stem from a man aged 45-60 years in good health.

This clonotype was counted ten times or more. This sequence joins TRBV7-9 and TRBJ2-1, with 9 bases lining up with TRBD2. Germline loops: CDR1 SEHNR, CDR2 FQNEAQ (reference sequence). With 5 bases clipped from V and 1 base from J, the junction kept 12 bases outside the gene matches. The CDR3 totals 18 residues. CDR3 sequence (DNA): TGTGCCAGCAGCCTTCGGGGGGCCAGCGGGAGGTCCTACAATGAGCAGTTCTTC. Translation gives CASSLRGASGRSYNEQFF.

This clonotype was counted at least ten times. The DNA for the CDR3 is TGCAGCGTTGTAGGCAGACAAGAGACCCAGTACTTC. This encodes CSVVGRQETQYF. The V and J genes are TRBV29-1 and TRBJ2-5; D call uncertain. With 4 bases removed from V and 2 bases from J, the gap between germline ends came to 8 bases. Germline V gene lookup returns CDR1 SQVTM and CDR2 ANQGSEA. The CDR3 has 12 amino acids.

Ten or more counts support this clonotype. The rearrangement uses TRBV4-1 and TRBJ2-2; possibly TRBD2 for D (5 bases). This CDR3 comprises 16 residues. With 1 base removed from V and 2 bases from J, the gap between germline ends came to 11 bases. Germline V gene data show CDR1 as MGHRA and CDR2 as YSYEKL. The CDR3, as DNA: TGCGCCAGCAGCCAAGGATGGGGAGCCAACACCGGGGAGCTGTTTTTT. This gives the protein CASSQGWGANTGELFF.

This clonotype has at least ten counts. The chain is built from TRBV6-6 and TRBJ1-4, with D possibly matching TRBD1 (6 bases). The CDR3 is made up of 15 amino acids. Germline V gene data show CDR1 as MNHNY and CDR2 as SVGAGI (reference sequence). Trimming pared 4 bases from V and 6 bases from J, leaving 15 bases between. The CDR3 DNA is TGTGCCAGCAGTTCCCCGGCAGGGGAGTATGAAAAACTGTTTTTT. This codes for CASSSPAGEYEKLFF.

Many counts were recorded for this clonotype. The chain recombines TRBV4-1 with TRBJ1-2; D perhaps matches TRBD1 (5 bases). The CDR3 has 14 amino acids. CDR1 is MGHRA, CDR2 YSYEKL, per germline. Trimming shortened V by 4 bases and J by 2 bases, and 11 bases separated the two germline ends. For the CDR3, the DNA is TGCGCCAGCAGCCTCGAGGGGCAAAACTATGGCTACACCTTC. Residues: CASSLEGQNYGYTF.

At least ten counts were recorded for this clonotype. V is TRBV10-3 and J is TRBJ2-7, with D perhaps being TRBD1 or TRBD2 (6 bases each). The CDR3 has 17 residues. The germline gives CDR1 ENHRY, CDR2 SYGVKD. V was trimmed by 7 bases and J by 3 bases, leaving 25 bases between them. CDR3 loop: CAIKQGGSDQGGYEQYF. The CDR3 coding sequence is TGTGCCATCAAGCAGGGAGGTTCCGACCAAGGGGGCTACGAGCAGTACTTC.

This clonotype was detected many times. V gene TRBV5-1 combines with J gene TRBJ2-7; D is perhaps TRBD1 (6 bases). V was trimmed by 3 bases and J by 2 bases, leaving 18 bases between them. The CDR3 extends over 16 amino acids. CDR1 is SGHRS and CDR2 is YFSETQ in the germline V gene. The CDR3 sequence is CASSSRPGQPTYEQYF. The DNA for the CDR3 is TGCGCCAGCAGCTCTCGTCCCGGACAGCCAACCTACGAGCAGTACTTC.